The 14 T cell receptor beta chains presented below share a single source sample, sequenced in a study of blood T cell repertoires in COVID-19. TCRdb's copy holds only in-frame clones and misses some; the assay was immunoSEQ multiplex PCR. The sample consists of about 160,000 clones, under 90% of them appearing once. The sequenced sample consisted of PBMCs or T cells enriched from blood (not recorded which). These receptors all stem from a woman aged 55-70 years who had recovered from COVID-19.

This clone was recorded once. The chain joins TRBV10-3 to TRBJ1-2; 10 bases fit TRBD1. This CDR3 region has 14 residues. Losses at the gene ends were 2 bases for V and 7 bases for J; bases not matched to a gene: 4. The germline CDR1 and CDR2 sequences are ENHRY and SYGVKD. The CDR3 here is CAISENWDRGGYTF. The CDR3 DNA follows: TGTGCCATCAGTGAGAACTGGGACAGGGGTGGCTACACCTTC.

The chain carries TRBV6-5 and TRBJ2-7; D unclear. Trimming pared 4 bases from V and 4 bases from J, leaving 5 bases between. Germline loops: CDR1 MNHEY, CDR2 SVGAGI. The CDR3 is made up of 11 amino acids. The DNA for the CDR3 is TGTGCCAGCAGTTCCAAATACGAGCAGTACTTC. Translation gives CASSSKYEQYF.

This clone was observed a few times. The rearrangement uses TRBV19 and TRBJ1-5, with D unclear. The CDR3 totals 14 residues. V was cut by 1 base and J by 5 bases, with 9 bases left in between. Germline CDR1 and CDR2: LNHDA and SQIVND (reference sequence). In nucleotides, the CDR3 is TGTGCCAGTAGTATAGGACTTCCCGATCAGCCCCAGCATTTT. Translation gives CASSIGLPDQPQHF.

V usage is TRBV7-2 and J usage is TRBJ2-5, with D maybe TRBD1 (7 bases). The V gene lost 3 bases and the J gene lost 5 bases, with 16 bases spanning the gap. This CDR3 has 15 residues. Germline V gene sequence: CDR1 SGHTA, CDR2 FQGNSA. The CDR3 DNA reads TGTGCCAGCAGCTTCCAAGGGGGCGCGGGGGAGACCCAGTACTTC. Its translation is CASSFQGGAGETQYF.

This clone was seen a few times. The CDR3 DNA reads TGTGCCAGCAGCTCTCCGACAGGGGTCTATGGCTACACCTTC. Amino acids: CASSSPTGVYGYTF. The chain joins TRBV2 to TRBJ1-2; 8 bases line up with TRBD1. CDR1 is SNHLY and CDR2 is FYNNEI in the germline V gene. Trimming at V came to 6 bases and at J to 4 bases, leaving 7 bases not matched to a gene. The length of the CDR3 is 14 residues.

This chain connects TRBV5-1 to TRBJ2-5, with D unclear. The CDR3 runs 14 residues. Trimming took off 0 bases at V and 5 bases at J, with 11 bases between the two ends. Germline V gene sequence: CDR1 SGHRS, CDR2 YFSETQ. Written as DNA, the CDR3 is TGCGCCAGCAGCTTGGACGGGTTCAAGGAGACCCAGTACTTC. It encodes CASSLDGFKETQYF. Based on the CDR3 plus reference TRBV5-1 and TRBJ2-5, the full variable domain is KAGVTQTPRYLIKTRGQQVTLSCSPISGHRSVSWYQQTPGQGLQFLFEYFSETQRNKGNFPGRFSGRQFSNSRSEMNVSTLELGDSALYLCASSLDGFKETQYFGPGTRLLVL.

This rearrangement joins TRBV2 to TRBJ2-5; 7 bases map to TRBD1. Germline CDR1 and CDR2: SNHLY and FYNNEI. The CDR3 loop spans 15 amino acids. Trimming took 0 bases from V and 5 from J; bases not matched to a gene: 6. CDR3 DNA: TGTGCCAGCAGTGAAGCGGGACAGCAAAGGGAGACCCAGTACTTC. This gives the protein CASSEAGQQRETQYF.

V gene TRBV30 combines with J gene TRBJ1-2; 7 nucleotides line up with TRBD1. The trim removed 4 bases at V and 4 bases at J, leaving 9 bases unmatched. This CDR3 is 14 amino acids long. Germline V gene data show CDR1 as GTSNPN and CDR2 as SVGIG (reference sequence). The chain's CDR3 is CAWTGTAIGYGYTF. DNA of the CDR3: TGTGCCTGGACCGGGACAGCGATTGGCTATGGCTACACCTTC.

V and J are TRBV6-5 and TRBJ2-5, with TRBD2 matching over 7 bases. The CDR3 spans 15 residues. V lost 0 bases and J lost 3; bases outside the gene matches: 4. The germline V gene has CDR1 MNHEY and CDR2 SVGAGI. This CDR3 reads CASSYSLAEEETQYF. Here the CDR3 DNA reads TGTGCCAGCAGTTACTCTCTAGCGGAAGAAGAGACCCAGTACTTC.

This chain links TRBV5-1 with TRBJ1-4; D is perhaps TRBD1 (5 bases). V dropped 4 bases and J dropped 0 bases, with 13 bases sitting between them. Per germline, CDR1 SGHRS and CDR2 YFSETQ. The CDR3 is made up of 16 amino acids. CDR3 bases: TGCGCCAGCAGCCTAGGACATTCTCCAACTAATGAAAAACTGTTTTTT. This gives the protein CASSLGHSPTNEKLFF.

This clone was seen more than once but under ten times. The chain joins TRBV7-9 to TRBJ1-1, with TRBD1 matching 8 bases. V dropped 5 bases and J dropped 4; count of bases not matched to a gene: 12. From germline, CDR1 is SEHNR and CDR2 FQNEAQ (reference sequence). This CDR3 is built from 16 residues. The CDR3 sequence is CASSPHNGQGSTEAFF. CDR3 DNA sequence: TGTGCCAGCAGCCCACATAACGGACAGGGAAGCACTGAAGCTTTCTTT.

DNA for the CDR3: TGTGCCAGCAGTCAAGCTCGGTATAGCAATCAGCCCCAGCATTTT. This sequence encodes CASSQARYSNQPQHF. V usage is TRBV27 and J usage is TRBJ1-5; D remains unclear. CDR3 length: 15 amino acids. Per the germline V gene, CDR1 is MNHEY and CDR2 is SMNVEV (reference sequence). V was pared by 5 bases and J by 0 bases, with 11 bases between.

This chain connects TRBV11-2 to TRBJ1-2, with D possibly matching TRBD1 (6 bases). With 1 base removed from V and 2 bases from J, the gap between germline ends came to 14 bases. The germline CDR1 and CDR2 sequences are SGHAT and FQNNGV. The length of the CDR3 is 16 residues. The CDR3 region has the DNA TGTGCCAGCAGCTTAGTTACAGGGTCACGAAACTATGGCTACACCTTC. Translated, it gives CASSLVTGSRNYGYTF.

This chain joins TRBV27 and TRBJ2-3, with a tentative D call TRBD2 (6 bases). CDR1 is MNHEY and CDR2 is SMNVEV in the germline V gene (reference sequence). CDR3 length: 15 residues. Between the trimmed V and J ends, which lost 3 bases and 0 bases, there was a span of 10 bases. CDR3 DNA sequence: TGTGCCAGCAGTTTTTCGGCGGGGAGCACAGATACGCAGTATTTT. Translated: CASSFSAGSTDTQYF.